Shown below are 19 T cell receptor beta chains from a single sample sequenced in a study of T cell responses to AZD1222 COVID-19 vaccine. Using immunoSEQ multiplex PCR, the repertoire was profiled, and TCRdb retains in-frame clones only, with some absent. The table shows around 140,000 clones, with 92% occurring only once. The sample in question was peripheral blood, obtained on day 0 of AZD1222 vaccination. Every receptor here comes from an adult in good health.

This chain connects TRBV9 to TRBJ1-2, with a tentative D call TRBD1 (5 bases). The ends were cut back, 3 bases at V and 8 bases at J, with 23 bases in the middle. Per germline, CDR1 SGDLS and CDR2 YYNGEE. This CDR3 is 16 amino acids long. CDR3 sequence: CASSAPSILGDVGYTF. In DNA, the CDR3 is TGTGCCAGCAGCGCCCCCTCTATACTAGGGGACGTAGGCTACACCTTC.

The V and J genes are TRBV5-4 and TRBJ1-2; TRBD1 matches 8 bases. CDR3 length equals 17 residues. Germline V gene sequence: CDR1 SGHNT, CDR2 YYREEE (reference sequence). V gave up 4 bases and J gave up 1 base; unmatched junction bases: 12. DNA of the CDR3: TGTGCCAGCAGCGTCCCCCCCGGACAGGGAGATAACTATGGCTACACCTTC. It specifies CASSVPPGQGDNYGYTF.

This clone occurred once. This chain connects TRBV7-2 to TRBJ2-1; D ambiguous. With 5 bases removed from V and 9 bases from J, the gap between germline ends came to 14 bases. The CDR3 runs 13 residues. CDR1 is SGHTA, CDR2 FQGNSA, per germline. The CDR3 DNA sequence: TGTGCCAGCAGCGTGACATTGTCGGGTGAGCAGTTCTTC. Encoded protein: CASSVTLSGEQFF.

This chain links TRBV7-2 with TRBJ1-5, with D perhaps TRBD1 (6 bases). Trimming pared 2 bases from V and 1 base from J, leaving 9 bases between. Germline assignment: CDR1 SGHTA and CDR2 FQGNSA. This CDR3 region has 15 residues. CDR3 amino acids: CASSLRTGSNQPQHF. In nucleotides, the CDR3 is TGTGCCAGCAGCTTACGAACAGGGAGCAATCAGCCCCAGCATTTT.

The J gene is TRBJ2-5, the V gene TRBV7-3; D is perhaps TRBD1 (7 bases). Between the trimmed V and J ends, which lost 5 bases and 5 bases, there was a span of 12 bases. The germline CDR1 and CDR2 sequences are SGHTA and FQGTGA. This CDR3 is built from 13 residues. CDR3 nucleotide sequence: TGTGCCAGCAGCCCACCAGGGGGGGAGACCCAGTACTTC. It codes for CASSPPGGETQYF.

The genes are TRBV5-1 and TRBJ2-3, with a tentative D call TRBD1 (6 bases). CDR1 SGHRS and CDR2 YFSETQ come from the germline V gene. With 0 bases removed from V and 3 bases from J, the gap between germline ends came to 14 bases. The CDR3 contains 16 residues. The CDR3 reads CASSLAGTRETDTQYF. The CDR3 DNA is TGCGCCAGCAGCTTGGCGGGGACAAGGGAGACAGATACGCAGTATTTT. Full variable domain (missing parts from reference TRBV5-1 and TRBJ2-3): KAGVTQTPRYLIKTRGQQVTLSCSPISGHRSVSWYQQTPGQGLQFLFEYFSETQRNKGNFPGRFSGRQFSNSRSEMNVSTLELGDSALYLCASSLAGTRETDTQYFGPGTRLTVL.

The chain is built from TRBV27 and TRBJ2-5; D might be TRBD1 (6 bases). CDR1 and CDR2 from the germline V gene are MNHEY and SMNVEV (reference sequence). The CDR3 is 13 residues long. V lost 2 bases and J lost 9, with 13 bases in between. CDR3 region: CASSLRGKGSQYF. The CDR3, as DNA: TGTGCCAGCAGTTTAAGGGGGAAAGGGTCCCAGTACTTC.

This clone was recorded only once. The chain uses TRBV12-3 or TRBV12-4 and TRBJ2-7; D uncertain. CDR3 length: 13 amino acids. Trimming pared 3 bases from V and 2 bases from J, leaving 8 bases between. The CDR3 sequence: CASSLNPAYEQYF. The CDR3 DNA reads TGTGCCAGCAGTTTGAATCCTGCCTACGAGCAGTACTTC.

The genes are TRBV4-1 and TRBJ2-3; D may be TRBD1 (5 bases). Germline CDR1 reads MGHRA; CDR2 reads YSYEKL. The ends were cut back, 0 bases at V and 2 bases at J, with 9 bases in the middle. There are 15 residues in the CDR3. The CDR3 nucleotides read TGCGCCAGCAGCCAAGATTCAGGGTTCACAGATACGCAGTATTTT. As protein: CASSQDSGFTDTQYF.

The chain employs TRBV28 and TRBJ1-5; D is perhaps TRBD1 (5 bases). The V gene lost 7 bases and the J gene lost 3 bases, with 10 bases spanning the gap. This CDR3 is built from 13 residues. Germline-derived CDR1 and CDR2 are MDHEN and SYDVKM. The CDR3 sequence is CASMGVTNQPQHF. For the CDR3, the DNA is TGTGCCAGCATGGGGGTCACCAATCAGCCCCAGCATTTT.

The J gene is TRBJ1-1, the V gene TRBV29-1; D is unclear. Deletions cut 6 bases from V and 4 bases from J, with 9 bases between. Germline CDR1 is SQVTM and CDR2 is ANQGSEA. The CDR3 extends over 11 amino acids. CDR3 in amino acids: CSVLDVTEAFF. The DNA of the CDR3 is TGCAGCGTCCTGGACGTCACTGAAGCTTTCTTT. The whole variable domain, remainder taken from reference TRBV29-1 and TRBJ1-1, is SAVISQKPSRDICQRGTSLTIQCQVDSQVTMMFWYRQQPGQSLTLIATANQGSEATYESGFVIDKFPISRPNLTFSTLTVSNMSPEDSSIYLCSVLDVTEAFFGQGTRLTVV.

The rearrangement joins TRBV6-5 to TRBJ2-3, with a possible D match to TRBD1 (7 bases). The CDR3 loop spans 15 amino acids. Trimming took 6 bases from V and 9 from J, leaving 22 bases between them. From germline, CDR1 is MNHEY and CDR2 SVGAGI. The CDR3 nucleotides read TGTGCCAGCAGCCGACAGGGAGGAGACGCCTCAACGCAGTATTTT. The encoded protein is CASSRQGGDASTQYF.

The rearrangement links TRBV4-1 to TRBJ1-1; TRBD1 aligns across 9 bases. The germline CDR1 and CDR2 sequences are MGHRA and YSYEKL. J gave up 4 bases and V 1 base, and 4 bases lay outside the gene matches. The CDR3 runs 15 residues. CDR3 in DNA: TGCGCCAGCAGCCAAGCGACAGGGGGGAGCACTGAAGCTTTCTTT. Encoded protein: CASSQATGGSTEAFF.

The rearrangement joins TRBV27 to TRBJ1-5; TRBD1 aligns across 7 bases. The junction had 5 bases not matched to a gene; V was cut back by 5 bases and J by 4 bases. Germline lookup yields CDR1 MNHEY and CDR2 SMNVEV (reference sequence). CDR3 length: 14 residues. CDR3 amino acids: CASSLTGANQPQHF. Here the CDR3 DNA reads TGTGCCAGCAGTCTTACAGGGGCAAATCAGCCCCAGCATTTT.

The rearrangement joins TRBV11-2 to TRBJ2-2; D perhaps matches TRBD1 (5 bases). Germline CDR1 and CDR2: SGHAT and FQNNGV. The CDR3 loop spans 14 amino acids. V lost 4 bases to trimming and J lost 9 bases, with 15 bases between them. The CDR3 reads CASSSIGDPRELFF. As DNA, the CDR3 is TGTGCCAGCAGCTCCATAGGGGATCCGAGGGAGCTGTTTTTT.

The table lists this clone with a count of one. The V call is TRBV5-1, the J call TRBJ2-1; maybe TRBD1 (5 bases). Trimming stripped 10 bases from V and 5 bases from J, with 19 bases between. CDR3 size: 14 residues. CDR1 SGHRS and CDR2 YFSETQ come from the germline V gene. CDR3 coding DNA: TGCGCCTCCCGGGCACAGGTGGGTGACAATGAGCAGTTCTTC. This encodes CASRAQVGDNEQFF.

The gene calls are TRBV5-6 and TRBJ2-2; D remains unclear. The CDR3 has 14 amino acids. The germline V gene encodes CDR1 SGHDT and CDR2 YYEEEE. Trimming left V 4 bases short and J 3 bases short, with 10 bases between. The CDR3 DNA is TGTGCCAGCAGCCTCCTTCCCTACACCGGGGAGCTGTTTTTT. Residues: CASSLLPYTGELFF.

This rearrangement joins TRBV7-9 to TRBJ2-3; D not certain. The CDR3 contains 15 residues. Germline V gene lookup returns CDR1 SEHNR and CDR2 FQNEAQ (reference sequence). V dropped 2 bases and J dropped 0 bases, with 9 bases sitting between them. The CDR3 DNA sequence: TGTGCCAGCAGCTTAATACAACTAAGCACAGATACGCAGTATTTT. It translates to CASSLIQLSTDTQYF.

V and J are TRBV5-1 and TRBJ1-4; D unclear. Germline V gene sequence: CDR1 SGHRS, CDR2 YFSETQ. Trimming removed 0 bases at V and 0 bases at J, with 9 bases between. The CDR3 totals 16 residues. For the CDR3, the DNA is TGCGCCAGCAGCTTGGGCCAAATCTCAACTAATGAAAAACTGTTTTTT. This gives the protein CASSLGQISTNEKLFF.